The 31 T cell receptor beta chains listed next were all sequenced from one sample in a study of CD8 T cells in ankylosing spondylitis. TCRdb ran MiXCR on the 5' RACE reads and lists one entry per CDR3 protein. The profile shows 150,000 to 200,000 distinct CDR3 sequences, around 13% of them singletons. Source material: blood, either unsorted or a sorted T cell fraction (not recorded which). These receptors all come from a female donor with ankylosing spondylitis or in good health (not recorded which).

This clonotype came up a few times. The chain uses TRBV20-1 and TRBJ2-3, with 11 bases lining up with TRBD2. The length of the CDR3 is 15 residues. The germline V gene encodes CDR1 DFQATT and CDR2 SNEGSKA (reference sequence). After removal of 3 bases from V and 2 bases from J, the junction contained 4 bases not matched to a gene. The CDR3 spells CSASGTSGLTDTQYF. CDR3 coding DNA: TGCAGTGCTAGTGGGACTAGCGGACTCACAGATACGCAGTATTTT.

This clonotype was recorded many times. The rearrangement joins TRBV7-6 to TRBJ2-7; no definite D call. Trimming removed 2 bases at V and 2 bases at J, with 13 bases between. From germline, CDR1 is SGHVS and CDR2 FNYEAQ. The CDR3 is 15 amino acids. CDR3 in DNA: TGTGCCAGCAGCTTAAGCTCGGCGAGACCCTACGAGCAGTACTTC. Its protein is CASSLSSARPYEQYF.

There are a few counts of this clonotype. The DNA of the CDR3 is TGTGCCAGCTCACCGACGGGGCCTCGACCCTACGAGCAGTACTTC. Translation: CASSPTGPRPYEQYF. V usage is TRBV18 and J usage is TRBJ2-7, with D perhaps matching TRBD1 or TRBD2 (5 bases each). Germline lookup yields CDR1 KGHSH and CDR2 LQKENI. CDR3 length: 15 residues. Trimming stripped 3 bases from V and 2 bases from J, with 14 bases between.

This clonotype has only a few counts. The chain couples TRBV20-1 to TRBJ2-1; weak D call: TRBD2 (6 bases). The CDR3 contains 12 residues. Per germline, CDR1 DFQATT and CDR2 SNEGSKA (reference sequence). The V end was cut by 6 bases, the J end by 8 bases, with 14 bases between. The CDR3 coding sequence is TGCAGTGCGAGACTAGTACGAGATGAGCAGTTCTTC. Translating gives CSARLVRDEQFF.

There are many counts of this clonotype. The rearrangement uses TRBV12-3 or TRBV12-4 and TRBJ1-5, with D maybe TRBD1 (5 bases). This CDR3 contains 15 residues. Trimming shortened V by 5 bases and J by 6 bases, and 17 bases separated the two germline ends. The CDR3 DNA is TGTGCCAGCAGTGACGATCGGGGCTTGGTTCAGCCCCAGCATTTT. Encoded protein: CASSDDRGLVQPQHF.

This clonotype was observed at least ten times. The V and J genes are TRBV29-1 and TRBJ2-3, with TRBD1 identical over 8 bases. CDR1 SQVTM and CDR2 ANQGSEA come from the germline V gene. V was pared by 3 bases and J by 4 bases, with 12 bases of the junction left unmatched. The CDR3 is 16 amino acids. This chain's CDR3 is CSVDRPGGAGSDTQYF. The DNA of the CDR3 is TGCAGCGTTGACCGCCCAGGGGGCGCCGGGTCAGATACGCAGTATTTT.

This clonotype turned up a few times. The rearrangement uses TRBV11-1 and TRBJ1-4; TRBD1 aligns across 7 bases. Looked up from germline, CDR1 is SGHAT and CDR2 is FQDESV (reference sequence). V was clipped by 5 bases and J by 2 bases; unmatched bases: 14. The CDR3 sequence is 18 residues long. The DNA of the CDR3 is TGTGCCAGCAGCCCAAGGGACAGATGGAGAGGGACTAATGAAAAACTGTTTTTT. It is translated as CASSPRDRWRGTNEKLFF.

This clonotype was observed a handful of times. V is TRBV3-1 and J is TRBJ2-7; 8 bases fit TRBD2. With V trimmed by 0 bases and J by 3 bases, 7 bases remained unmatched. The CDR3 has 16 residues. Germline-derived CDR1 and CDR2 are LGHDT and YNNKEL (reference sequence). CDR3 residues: CASSQDRIAGLYEQYF. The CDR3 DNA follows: TGTGCCAGCAGCCAAGATCGAATAGCGGGACTCTACGAGCAGTACTTC.

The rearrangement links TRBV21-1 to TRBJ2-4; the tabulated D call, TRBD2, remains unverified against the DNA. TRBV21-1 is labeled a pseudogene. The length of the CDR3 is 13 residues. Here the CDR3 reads CATSRVKRNIQYF. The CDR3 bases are TGTGCCACCAGCCGGGTAAAGCGGAACATTCAGTACTTC.

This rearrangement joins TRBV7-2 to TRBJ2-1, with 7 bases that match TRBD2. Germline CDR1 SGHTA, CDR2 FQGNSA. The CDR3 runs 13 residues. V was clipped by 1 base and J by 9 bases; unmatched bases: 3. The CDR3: CASSLERGLEQFF. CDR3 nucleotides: TGTGCCAGCAGCTTAGAGCGGGGCCTTGAGCAGTTCTTC.

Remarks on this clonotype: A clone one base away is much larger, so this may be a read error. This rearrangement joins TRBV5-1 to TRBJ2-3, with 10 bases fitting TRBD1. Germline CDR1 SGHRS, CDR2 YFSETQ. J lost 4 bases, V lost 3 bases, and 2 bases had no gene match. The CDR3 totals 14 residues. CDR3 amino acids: CASSYGTGADTQYF. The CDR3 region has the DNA TGCGCCAGCAGCTACGGGACAGGGGCAGATACGCAGTATTTT.

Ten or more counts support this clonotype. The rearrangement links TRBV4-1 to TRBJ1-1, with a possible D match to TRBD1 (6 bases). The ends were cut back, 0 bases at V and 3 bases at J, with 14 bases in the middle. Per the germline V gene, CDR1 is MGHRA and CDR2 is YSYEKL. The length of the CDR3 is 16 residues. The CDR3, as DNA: TGCGCCAGCAGCCAAGAAGGGGCAGGGGTCTACACTGAAGCTTTCTTT. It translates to CASSQEGAGVYTEAFF.

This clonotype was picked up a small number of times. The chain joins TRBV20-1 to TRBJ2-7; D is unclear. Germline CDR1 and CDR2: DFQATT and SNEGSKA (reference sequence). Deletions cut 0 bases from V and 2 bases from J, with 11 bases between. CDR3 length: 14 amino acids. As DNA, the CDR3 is TGCAGTGCTAGAGACGATAAGCCCCCCTACGAGCAGTACTTC. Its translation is CSARDDKPPYEQYF.

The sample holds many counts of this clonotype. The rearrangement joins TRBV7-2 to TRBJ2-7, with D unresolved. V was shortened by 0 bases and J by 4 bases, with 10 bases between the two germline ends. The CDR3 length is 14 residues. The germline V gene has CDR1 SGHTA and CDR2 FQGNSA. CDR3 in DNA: TGTGCCAGCAGCTTAGCGGCAGGATCGTACGAGCAGTACTTC. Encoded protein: CASSLAAGSYEQYF.

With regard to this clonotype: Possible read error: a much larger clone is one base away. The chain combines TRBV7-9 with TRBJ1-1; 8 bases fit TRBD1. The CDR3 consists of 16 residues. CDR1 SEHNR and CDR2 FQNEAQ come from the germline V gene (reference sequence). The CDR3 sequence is CASSKTRQGLKTEAFF. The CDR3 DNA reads TGTGCCAGCAGCAAAACCCGACAGGGGTTGAAGACTGAAGCTTTCTTT.

The CDR3 DNA reads as TGTGCCAGCAGCTTAGGGACTACCTCTATCACAGATACGCAGTATTTT. Translated: CASSLGTTSITDTQYF. The chain couples TRBV7-9 to TRBJ2-3; TRBD2 might be the D (6 bases). Per germline, CDR1 SEHNR and CDR2 FQNEAQ (reference sequence). The CDR3 runs to 16 residues. Between the trimmed V and J ends, which lost 1 base and 2 bases, there was a span of 13 bases.

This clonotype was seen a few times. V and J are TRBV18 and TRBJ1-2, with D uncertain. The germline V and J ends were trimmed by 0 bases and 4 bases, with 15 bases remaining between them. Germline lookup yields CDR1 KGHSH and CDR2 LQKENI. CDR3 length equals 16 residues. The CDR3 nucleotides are TGTGCCAGCTCACCACCGCAGTCTAGGAGCGTCTATGGCTACACCTTC. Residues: CASSPPQSRSVYGYTF.

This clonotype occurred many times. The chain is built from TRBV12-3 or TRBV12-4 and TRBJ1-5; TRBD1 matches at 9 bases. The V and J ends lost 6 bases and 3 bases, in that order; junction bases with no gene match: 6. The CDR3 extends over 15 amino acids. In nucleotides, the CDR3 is TGTGCCAGCAGAGCAACAGGGGGCGACAATCAGCCCCAGCATTTT. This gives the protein CASRATGGDNQPQHF.

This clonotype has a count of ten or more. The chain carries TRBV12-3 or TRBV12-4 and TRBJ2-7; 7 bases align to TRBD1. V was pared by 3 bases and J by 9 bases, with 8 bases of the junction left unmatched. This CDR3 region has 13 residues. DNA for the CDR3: TGTGCCAGCAGTTTTGAGGGGGCAAGACTGCAGTACTTC. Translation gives CASSFEGARLQYF.

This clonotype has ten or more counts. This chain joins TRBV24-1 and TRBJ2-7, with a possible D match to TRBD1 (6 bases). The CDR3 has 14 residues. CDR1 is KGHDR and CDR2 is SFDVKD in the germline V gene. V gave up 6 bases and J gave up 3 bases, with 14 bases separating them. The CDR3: CATSSTGSNYEQYF. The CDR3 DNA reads TGTGCCACCAGTAGTACAGGGTCAAACTACGAGCAGTACTTC.

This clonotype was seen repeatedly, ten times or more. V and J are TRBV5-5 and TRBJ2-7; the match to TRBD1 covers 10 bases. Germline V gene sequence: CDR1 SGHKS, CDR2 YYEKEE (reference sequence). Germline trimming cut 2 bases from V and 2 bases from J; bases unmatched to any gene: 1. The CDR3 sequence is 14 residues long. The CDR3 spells CASSFGTGAYEQYF. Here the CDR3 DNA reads TGTGCCAGCAGCTTCGGGACAGGGGCCTACGAGCAGTACTTC.

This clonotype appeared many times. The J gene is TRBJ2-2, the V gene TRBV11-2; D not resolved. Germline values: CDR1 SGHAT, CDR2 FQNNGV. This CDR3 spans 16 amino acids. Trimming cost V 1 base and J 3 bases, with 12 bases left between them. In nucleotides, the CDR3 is TGTGCCAGCAGCTTAGTAGGGCAAAGGTACACCGGGGAGCTGTTTTTT. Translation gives CASSLVGQRYTGELFF.

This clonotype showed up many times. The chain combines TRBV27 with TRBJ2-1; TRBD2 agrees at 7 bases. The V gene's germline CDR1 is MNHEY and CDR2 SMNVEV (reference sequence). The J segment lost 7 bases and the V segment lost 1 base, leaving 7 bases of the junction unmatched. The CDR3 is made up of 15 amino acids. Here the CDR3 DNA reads TGTGCCAGCAGTTTATTGGAGCTAGCGGCAAATGAGCAGTTCTTC. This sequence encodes CASSLLELAANEQFF.

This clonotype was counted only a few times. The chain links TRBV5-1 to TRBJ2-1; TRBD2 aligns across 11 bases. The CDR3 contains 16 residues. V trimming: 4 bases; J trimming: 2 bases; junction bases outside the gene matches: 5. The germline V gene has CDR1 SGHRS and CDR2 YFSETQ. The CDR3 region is CASSRIAGGPYNEQFF. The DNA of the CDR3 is TGCGCCAGCAGCCGCATAGCGGGAGGGCCCTACAATGAGCAGTTCTTC.

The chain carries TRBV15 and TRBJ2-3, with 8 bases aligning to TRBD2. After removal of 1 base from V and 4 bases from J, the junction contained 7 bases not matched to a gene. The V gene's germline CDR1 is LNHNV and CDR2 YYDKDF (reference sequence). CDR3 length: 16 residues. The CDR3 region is CATSRGSSGSPDTQYF. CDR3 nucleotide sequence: TGTGCCACCAGCAGAGGTTCGAGCGGGAGCCCAGATACGCAGTATTTT.

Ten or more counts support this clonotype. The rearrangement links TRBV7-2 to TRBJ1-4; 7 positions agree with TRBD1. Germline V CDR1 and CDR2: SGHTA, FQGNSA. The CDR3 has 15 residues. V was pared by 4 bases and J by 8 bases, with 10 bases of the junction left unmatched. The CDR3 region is CASSSHRGKDEKLFF. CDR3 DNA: TGTGCCAGCAGCTCCCACAGGGGAAAGGACGAAAAACTGTTTTTT.

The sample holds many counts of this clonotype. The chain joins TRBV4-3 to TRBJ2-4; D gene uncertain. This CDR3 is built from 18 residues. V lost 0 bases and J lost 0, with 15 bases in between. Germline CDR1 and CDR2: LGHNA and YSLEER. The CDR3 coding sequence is TGCGCCAGCAGCCAAGAGTTGGACGTAGTCTTAGCCAAAAACATTCAGTACTTC. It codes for CASSQELDVVLAKNIQYF.

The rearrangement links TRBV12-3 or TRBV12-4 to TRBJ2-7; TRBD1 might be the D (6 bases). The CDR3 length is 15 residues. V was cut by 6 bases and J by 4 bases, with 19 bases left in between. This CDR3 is CASRPPGARRYEQYF. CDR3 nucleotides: TGTGCCAGCAGGCCCCCAGGGGCCCGTCGATACGAGCAGTACTTC.

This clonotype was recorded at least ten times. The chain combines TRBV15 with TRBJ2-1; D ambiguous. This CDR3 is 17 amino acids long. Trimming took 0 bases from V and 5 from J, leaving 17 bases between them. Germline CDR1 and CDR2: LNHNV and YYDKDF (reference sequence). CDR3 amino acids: CATSRDRLGIGNNEQFF. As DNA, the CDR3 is TGTGCCACCAGCAGAGATCGGCTGGGCATTGGGAACAATGAGCAGTTCTTC. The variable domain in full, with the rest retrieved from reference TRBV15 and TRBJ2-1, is DAMVIQNPRYQVTQFGKPVTLSCSQTLNHNVMYWYQQKSSQAPKLLFHYYDKDFNNEADTPDNFQSRRPNTSFCFLDIRSPGLGDTAMYLCATSRDRLGIGNNEQFFGPGTRLTVL.

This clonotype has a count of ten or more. The CDR3 DNA reads TGCAGTGCTAGAGAAGGAGGAAACACCATATATTTT. It encodes CSAREGGNTIYF. The chain links TRBV20-1 to TRBJ1-3, with D unresolved. The ends were cut back, 0 bases at V and 4 bases at J, with 4 bases in the middle. The CDR3 consists of 12 residues. The germline CDR1 and CDR2 sequences are DFQATT and SNEGSKA (reference sequence).

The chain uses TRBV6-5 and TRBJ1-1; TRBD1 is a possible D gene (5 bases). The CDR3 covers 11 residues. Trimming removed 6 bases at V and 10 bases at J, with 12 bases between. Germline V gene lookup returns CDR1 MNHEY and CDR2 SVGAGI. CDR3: CASSQGGIAFF. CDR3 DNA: TGTGCCAGCAGCCAGGGAGGGATAGCTTTCTTT.